What follows is one T cell receptor (beta chain) and its context. These data are taken from a study of Ad26.COV2.S vaccination and SARS-CoV-2 variants. Method: immunoSEQ multiplex PCR; TCRdb's copy keeps in-frame clones and lacks some. This sample has around 300,000 clones, with roughly 90% found just once. Documented treatment: around 19 received Ad26.COV2.S at low or high dose, single or two shots; about 5 received placebo; per-sample allocation not given. Each sample was drawn 63 days after the first injection (of vaccine or placebo). This specimen consisted of peripheral blood, obtained in a trial of Ad26.COV2.S vaccine versus placebo. This sequence was found in a person between 18 and 60 years old who received the Ad26.COV2.S COVID-19 vaccine or a placebo.

As DNA, the CDR3 is TGTGCCAGCAGCCAAGGGACGCGGAGATCAGATACGCAGTATTTT. Encoded protein: CASSQGTRRSDTQYF. This sequence joins TRBV14 and TRBJ2-3, with D unresolved. Per the germline V gene, CDR1 is SGHDN and CDR2 is FVKESK. The CDR3 covers 15 residues. Trimming pared 1 base from V and 4 bases from J, leaving 12 bases between. The variable domain in full, with the rest retrieved from reference TRBV14 and TRBJ2-3, is EAGVTQFPSHSVIEKGQTVTLRCDPISGHDNLYWYRRVMGKEIKFLLHFVKESKQDESGMPNNRFLAERTGGTYSTLKVQPAELEDSGVYFCASSQGTRRSDTQYFGPGTRLTVL.